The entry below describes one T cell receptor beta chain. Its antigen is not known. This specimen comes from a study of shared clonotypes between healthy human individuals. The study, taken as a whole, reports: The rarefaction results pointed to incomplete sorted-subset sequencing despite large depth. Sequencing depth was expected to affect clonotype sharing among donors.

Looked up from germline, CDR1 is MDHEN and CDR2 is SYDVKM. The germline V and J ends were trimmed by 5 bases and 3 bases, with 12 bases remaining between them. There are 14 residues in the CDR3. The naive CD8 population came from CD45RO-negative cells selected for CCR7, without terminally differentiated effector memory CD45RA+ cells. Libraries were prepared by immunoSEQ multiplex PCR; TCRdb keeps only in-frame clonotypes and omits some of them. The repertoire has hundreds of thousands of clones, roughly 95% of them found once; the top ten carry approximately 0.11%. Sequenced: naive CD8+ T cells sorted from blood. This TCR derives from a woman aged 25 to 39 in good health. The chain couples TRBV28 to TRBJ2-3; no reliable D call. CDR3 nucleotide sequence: TGTGCCAGCAGTCATAGAAGTTATACAGATACGCAGTATTTT. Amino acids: CASSHRSYTDTQYF.